A single sample gave rise to the 4 T cell receptor beta chains below, sequenced in a study of response to subunit inactivated influenza vaccine. MiXCR was run by TCRdb on the RT-PCR reads, yielding one entry per CDR3 protein. The sample yields roughly 620,000 distinct CDR3 sequences, about 11% seen once. These data are also associated with another study on T cells expressing NK-cell markers. This second report adds: 5'RACE template switching with UMIs produced the TCR beta cDNA.

Sequenced material: PBMCs from blood, taken on the day of vaccination. These receptors were collected from a man between 45 and 60 years old who received an inactivated influenza vaccine.

This rearrangement joins TRBV7-9 to TRBJ2-4, with 9 bases identical to TRBD2. Germline lookup yields CDR1 SEHNR and CDR2 FQNEAQ (reference sequence). With 3 bases clipped from V and 7 bases from J, the junction kept 7 bases outside the gene matches. This CDR3 is 15 amino acids long. DNA for the CDR3: TGTGCCAGCAGCTTCACCGGGACTAGCAAGAACATTCAGTACTTC. It specifies CASSFTGTSKNIQYF.

This clonotype came up a few times. This rearrangement joins TRBV6-1 to TRBJ1-1; D perhaps matches TRBD1 (5 bases). The CDR3 extends over 14 amino acids. Trimming shortened V by 3 bases and J by 0 bases, and 8 bases separated the two germline ends. From germline, CDR1 is MNHNS and CDR2 SASEGT. The CDR3 DNA reads as TGTGCCAGCAGTGACAGGGCCATGAACACTGAAGCTTTCTTT. Its translation: CASSDRAMNTEAFF.

This clonotype was counted many times. The chain is built from TRBV29-1 and TRBJ2-7, with TRBD2 matching 7 bases. This CDR3 is built from 13 residues. The V and J ends lost 6 bases and 5 bases, in that order; junction bases with no gene match: 10. Germline V gives CDR1 SQVTM, CDR2 ANQGSEA. Here the CDR3 DNA reads TGCAGCGTCTTAGGGACGGGGGGTCACGAGCAGTACTTC. Translating gives CSVLGTGGHEQYF.

This chain uses TRBV5-6 with TRBJ2-2; the match to TRBD2 covers 12 bases. The CDR3 has 17 residues. V lost 4 bases and J lost 1; bases outside the gene matches: 5. Germline CDR1 reads SGHDT; CDR2 reads YYEEEE. The CDR3 here is CASSATGLAGNTGELFF. The CDR3 bases are TGTGCCAGCAGCGCGACGGGACTAGCGGGGAACACCGGGGAGCTGTTTTTT. Based on the CDR3 plus reference TRBV5-6 and TRBJ2-2, the full variable domain is DAGVTQSPTHLIKTRGQQVTLRCSPKSGHDTVSWYQQALGQGPQFIFQYYEEEERQRGNFPDRFSGHQFPNYSSELNVNALLLGDSALYLCASSATGLAGNTGELFFGEGSRLTVL.